What follows are 9 T cell receptor beta chains derived from one specimen sequenced in a study of identical twins. Each CDR3 protein is one row after TCRdb ran MiXCR on the 5' RACE reads. The sample carries a few hundred thousand distinct CDR3 sequences, around a tenth recorded once. These data are also associated with another study on yellow fever vaccine responses in identical twins.

Input material: PBMCs. These receptor sequences come from a woman aged 18-29 years in good health.

This clonotype was recorded at least ten times. J is TRBJ2-3 and V is TRBV3-1, with no clear D. CDR1 and CDR2 from the germline V gene are LGHDT and YNNKEL (reference sequence). The CDR3 sequence is 15 residues long. Trimming removed 1 base from V and 0 bases from J, with 8 bases in between. The CDR3 sequence is CASSQVSRSTDTQYF. CDR3 coding DNA: TGTGCCAGCAGCCAAGTCTCCCGCAGCACAGATACGCAGTATTTT.

This clonotype has a handful of counts. The genes are TRBV11-2 and TRBJ2-5, with TRBD1 matching 7 bases. CDR1 SGHAT and CDR2 FQNNGV come from the germline V gene. J was trimmed by 3 bases and V by 4 bases; bases with no gene match: 8. The CDR3 is 15 amino acids. CDR3 sequence: CASSSFRDREETQYF. The CDR3 DNA reads as TGTGCCAGCAGCTCTTTCCGGGACAGAGAAGAGACCCAGTACTTC. The variable domain in full, completed from reference TRBV11-2 and TRBJ2-5, reads EAGVAQSPRYKIIEKRQSVAFWCNPISGHATLYWYQQILGQGPKLLIQFQNNGVVDDSQLPKDRFSAERLKGVDSTLKIQPAKLEDSAVYLCASSSFRDREETQYFGPGTRLLVL.

This clonotype occurred a few times. The genes are TRBV15 and TRBJ1-4; TRBD1 agrees at 9 bases. V shed 5 bases and J 5 bases; nucleotides not matched to a gene: 15. The CDR3 extends over 18 amino acids. CDR1 is LNHNV, CDR2 YYDKDF, per germline (reference sequence). Written as DNA, the CDR3 is TGTGCCACCAGCGCGCGGTGGGGACAGGGAGGAGGAAATGAAAAACTGTTTTTT. The encoded protein is CATSARWGQGGGNEKLFF.

This chain joins TRBV11-2 and TRBJ1-1; D is perhaps TRBD1 (6 bases). Germline V gives CDR1 SGHAT, CDR2 FQNNGV. CDR3 size: 14 residues. The V end was cut by 5 bases, the J end by 2 bases, with 12 bases between. Written as DNA, the CDR3 is TGTGCCAGCAGCCGAGGGGGTCTAAACACTGAAGCTTTCTTT. This encodes CASSRGGLNTEAFF.

This chain joins TRBV7-2 and TRBJ2-7; 7 bases fit TRBD2. The germline gives CDR1 SGHTA, CDR2 FQGNSA. Trimming removed 6 bases from V and 2 bases from J; junction bases left unmatched: 10. The CDR3 consists of 15 residues. CDR3 amino acids: CASSSGLGAPYEQYF. The CDR3 DNA reads TGTGCCAGCAGTTCCGGACTAGGAGCTCCCTACGAGCAGTACTTC.

This sequence joins TRBV23-1 and TRBJ2-5, with 7 positions matching TRBD1. TRBV23-1 is assigned to the ORF class and has an uncertain function. This CDR3 has 16 residues. V was clipped by 7 bases and J by 2 bases; unmatched bases: 13. CDR3 sequence: CASMHRGRPRQETQYF. CDR3 sequence (DNA): TGCGCCAGCATGCACAGGGGCCGCCCCCGGCAAGAGACCCAGTACTTC.

This clonotype was seen many times. The chain uses TRBV29-1 and TRBJ2-7; a weak D match, TRBD1 (6 bases). V was shortened by 8 bases and J by 2 bases, with 19 bases between the two germline ends. The CDR3 consists of 14 residues. Germline V gene sequence: CDR1 SQVTM, CDR2 ANQGSEA. CDR3 protein: CSFSGALTPYEQYF. In nucleotides, the CDR3 is TGCAGCTTTTCAGGGGCGCTTACACCCTACGAGCAGTACTTC.

The gene calls are TRBV5-1 and TRBJ1-1; D gene ambiguous. The CDR3 sequence is 16 residues long. The germline CDR1 and CDR2 sequences are SGHRS and YFSETQ. Trimming removed 4 bases at V and 5 bases at J, with 21 bases between. The CDR3 DNA sequence: TGCGCCAGCAGCCCCGGTGACACCGCCGGTGGAACTGAAGCTTTCTTT. Residues: CASSPGDTAGGTEAFF.

This clonotype was detected a few times. The chain employs TRBV11-2 and TRBJ2-1; 8 bases are a match to TRBD2. This CDR3 is built from 13 residues. V gave up 4 bases and J gave up 10 bases; unmatched junction bases: 6. The germline V gene encodes CDR1 SGHAT and CDR2 FQNNGV. CDR3 nucleotide sequence: TGTGCCAGCAGCTCCCAGCGGGAGTTGGAGCAGTTCTTC. Its protein product is CASSSQRELEQFF.